Each of the 9 T cell receptor beta chains below was sequenced from the same sample in a study of shared clonotypes between healthy human individuals. Some clones are missing from TCRdb's copy, which holds only in-frame ones; the method was immunoSEQ multiplex PCR. The table lists 950,000 to 1,100,000 clones, more than 65% of them singletons. Sequenced input: memory CD4+ T cells sorted from blood. Documented subset: CD45RA-negative fraction. Every receptor here comes from a man between 18 and 29 years old in good health.

Only a few counts were recorded for this clone. V and J are TRBV19 and TRBJ1-1; D not resolved. The CDR3 length is 13 residues. Trimming stripped 4 bases from V and 0 bases from J, with 6 bases between. Germline V gene lookup returns CDR1 LNHDA and CDR2 SQIVND (reference sequence). CDR3: CASSRKMNTEAFF. The CDR3 DNA follows: TGTGCCAGTAGTAGGAAGATGAACACTGAAGCTTTCTTT.

There are a few counts of this clone. The chain employs TRBV2 and TRBJ1-5; tentatively, D is TRBD1 (5 bases). Germline loops: CDR1 SNHLY, CDR2 FYNNEI. Trimming took 7 bases from V and 6 from J, leaving 16 bases between them. The CDR3 runs to 14 residues. This CDR3 is CASMGEGSGQPQHF. CDR3 DNA sequence: TGTGCCAGCATGGGGGAAGGGTCCGGTCAGCCCCAGCATTTT.

The V call is TRBV18, the J call TRBJ1-3, with 10 bases aligning to TRBD1. After removal of 3 bases from V and 2 bases from J, the junction contained 4 bases not matched to a gene. Per the germline V gene, CDR1 is KGHSH and CDR2 is LQKENI. This CDR3 comprises 16 residues. As DNA, the CDR3 is TGTGCCAGCTCACCGCTTGGGACAGGGGCTGGAAACACCATATATTTT. Its protein is CASSPLGTGAGNTIYF.

The chain is built from TRBV11-3 and TRBJ2-2; D is unresolved. The CDR3 covers 15 residues. Germline CDR1 reads SGHNT; CDR2 reads YENEEA. V was shortened by 5 bases and J by 4 bases, with 14 bases between the two germline ends. The chain's CDR3 is CASSARTSSTGELFF. CDR3 in DNA: TGTGCCAGCAGCGCGCGGACCTCGAGCACCGGGGAGCTGTTTTTT.

As DNA, the CDR3 is TGTGCCAGCAGTCCCGGGACAGGGCCCTACGAGCAGTACTTC. Protein sequence: CASSPGTGPYEQYF. V and J are TRBV11-3 and TRBJ2-7, with 9 bases fitting TRBD1. This CDR3 has 14 residues. Trimming removed 6 bases from V and 2 bases from J; junction bases left unmatched: 5. Looked up from germline, CDR1 is SGHNT and CDR2 is YENEEA.

CDR3 in amino acids: CASSAGHTYGYTF. The CDR3 DNA reads TGTGCCAGCAGCGCGGGCCATACCTATGGCTACACCTTC. The chain has TRBV7-6 and TRBJ1-2; D remains unclear. This CDR3 is built from 13 residues. Trimming shortened V by 5 bases and J by 4 bases, and 11 bases separated the two germline ends. The germline gives CDR1 SGHVS, CDR2 FNYEAQ.

Turning to this clone: A much more abundant neighbour one base away suggests this may be a read error. The sample holds other DNA sequences that translate to the same CDR3. The gene calls are TRBV11-2 and TRBJ1-1; D not certain. V shed 1 base and J shed 1 base, with 4 bases lying between them. The CDR3 sequence is 13 residues long. Germline values: CDR1 SGHAT, CDR2 FQNNGV. The CDR3 nucleotides are TGTGCCAGCAGCTTAGCTAGGAACACTGAAGCTTTCTTT. Its protein product is CASSLARNTEAFF. Combining the CDR3 with reference TRBV11-2 and TRBJ1-1 gives the whole variable domain EAGVAQSPRYKIIEKRQSVAFWCNPISGHATLYWYQQILGQGPKLLIQFQNNGVVDDSQLPKDRFSAERLKGVDSTLKIQPAKLEDSAVYLCASSLARNTEAFFGQGTRLTVV.

The V gene is TRBV6-1, the J gene TRBJ1-5; D uncertain. The V gene's germline CDR1 is MNHNS and CDR2 SASEGT. This CDR3 spans 13 amino acids. Trimming took 6 bases from V and 0 from J, leaving 6 bases between them. The CDR3, as DNA: TGTGCCAGCAGCAGACTTAGCAATCAGCCCCAGCATTTT. Its protein is CASSRLSNQPQHF.

This chain joins TRBV11-2 and TRBJ2-1; 9 nucleotides match TRBD2. With 5 bases clipped from V and 0 bases from J, the junction kept 5 bases outside the gene matches. The CDR3 covers 16 residues. Looked up from germline, CDR1 is SGHAT and CDR2 is FQNNGV. CDR3 amino acids: CASSITGLASYNEQFF. In DNA, the CDR3 is TGTGCCAGCAGCATAACGGGACTAGCCTCCTACAATGAGCAGTTCTTC.